Listed below are T cell receptor beta chains from one sample, sequenced in a study of PD-L1 blockade in urothelial cancer. The table came from immunoSEQ multiplex PCR; TCRdb's copy has only in-frame clones and leaves some out. Of about 56,000 clones listed, 65% to 90% were seen once; the top ten hold around 16%. The specimen comprised PBMCs, sampled around atezolizumab (anti-PD-L1) treatment. The receptors were gathered from a man aged 70 or older with urothelial cancer. The CDR3 runs from the conserved cysteine through the conserved F or W. D genes are given only for firm matches. Clone size appears in some rows only: once, few, many, or a class for an expanded clone.

v_gene,abundance,j_gene,d_gene,CDR3nt,CDR3aa
TRBV12-5,.,TRBJ2-3,TRBD2,TGTGCTAGCTCTCTAGCGGGAGGGCCAGATACGCAGTATTTT,CASSLAGGPDTQYF
TRBV4-1,.,TRBJ2-7,.,TGCGCCAGCAGCCCACCAACAGGTTCACCGGGCGAGCAGTACTTC,CASSPPTGSPGEQYF
TRBV5-5,.,TRBJ2-3,TRBD2,TGTGCCAGCAGCTTCCCCGGACTAGCGGGAGGGCCTGGGACAGATACGCAGTATTTT,CASSFPGLAGGPGTDTQYF
TRBV2,few,TRBJ1-4,.,TGTGCCAGCCGGTCGTCTAGTGAAAAACTGTTTTTT,CASRSSSEKLFF
TRBV5-4,.,TRBJ1-1,.,TGTGCCAGCAGCTTGGACGGGGGGATGGGGAACACTGAAGCTTTCTTT,CASSLDGGMGNTEAFF
TRBV7-8,.,TRBJ2-2,TRBD2,TGTGCCAGCAGCTCACTAGCGGGAGGAACCGGGGAGCTGTTTTTT,CASSSLAGGTGELFF
TRBV7-9,.,TRBJ2-1,.,TGTGCCAGCAGCTCCGGGTCGGGGTTAGGCTACAATGAGCAGTTCTTC,CASSSGSGLGYNEQFF
TRBV27,once,TRBJ1-2,.,TGTGCCAGCAGACTACAGGGAGACTATGGCTACACCTTC,CASRLQGDYGYTF
TRBV19,.,TRBJ2-1,.,TGTGCCAGTAGACAGCCCCTTTACAATGAGCAGTTCTTC,CASRQPLYNEQFF
TRBV6-4,.,TRBJ2-1,TRBD2,TGTGCCAGCAGTGACACTAGCGGGAGTTACAATGAGCAGTTCTTC,CASSDTSGSYNEQFF
TRBV10-3,.,TRBJ1-1,TRBD1,TGTGCCGCACAGGGGGCCAGTGAAGCGTTCTTT,CAAQGASEAFF
TRBV10-3,.,TRBJ1-1,.,TGTGCCATCAGTGAGCAAAACACTGAAGCTTTCTTT,CAISEQNTEAFF
TRBV29-1,.,TRBJ2-2,TRBD2,TGCAGCGTGGGGACTAGCGGGAGGTCCGGGGAGCTGTTTTTT,CSVGTSGRSGELFF
TRBV7-9,.,TRBJ1-3,.,TGTGCCAGCAGCCCGGAGGGCCTGTCCTCTGGAAACACCATATATTTT,CASSPEGLSSGNTIYF
TRBV29-1,few,TRBJ1-2,.,TGCAGCCCGGATGGCTACACCTTC,CSPDGYTF
TRBV29-1,.,TRBJ2-6,.,TGCAGCGTTATTTCTCCTGGGGCCAACGTCCTGACTTTC,CSVISPGANVLTF
TRBV5-1,.,TRBJ2-1,TRBD2,TGCGCCAGCAGCCCGGGACTAGCGGGAGGGTGGGATGAGCAGTTCTTC,CASSPGLAGGWDEQFF
TRBV13,.,TRBJ2-7,TRBD2,TGTGCCAGCAGCTTAGGCGAGGGACTAACCTACGAGCAGTACTTC,CASSLGEGLTYEQYF
TRBV6-5,.,TRBJ2-3,.,TGTGCCAGCAGTCCCGGACTGTCGCGGCAGTATTTT,CASSPGLSRQYF
TRBV28,.,TRBJ1-5,.,TGTGCCAGCAGTTTATCCTCTCAGCCCCAGCATTTT,CASSLSSQPQHF
TRBV7-8,.,TRBJ2-5,TRBD2,TGTGCCAGCACCCTGGGACTAGCGGAGACCCAGTACTTC,CASTLGLAETQYF
TRBV5-6,.,TRBJ1-1,.,TGTGCCAGCAGCTTGCCCCCCGGAGTGAACACTGAAGCTTTCTTT,CASSLPPGVNTEAFF
TRBV7-2,.,TRBJ2-5,.,TGTGCCAGCAGCTTGAGGGGGGAGACCCAGTACTTC,CASSLRGETQYF
TRBV4-1,.,TRBJ2-3,.,TGCGCCAGCAGCCAAGGGGCGGGACCCGGCTATACGCAGTATTTT,CASSQGAGPGYTQYF
TRBV19,.,TRBJ1-5,.,TGTGCCAGCACGTGGAGGGAGGACAGCAATCAGCCCCAGCATTTT,CASTWREDSNQPQHF
TRBV7-8,.,TRBJ2-7,.,TGTGCCAGCAGCTTAGGCCGGAGGGACTACGAGCAGTACTTC,CASSLGRRDYEQYF
TRBV20-1,.,TRBJ1-3,.,TGCAGTGCTACCCGTGGAAACACCATATATTTT,CSATRGNTIYF
TRBV11-2,few,TRBJ2-2,.,TGTGCCAGCAGCTTCCAGGTCAACGGGGAGCTGTTTTTT,CASSFQVNGELFF
TRBV27,.,TRBJ2-1,.,TGTGCCAGCAGTTGGGGTACCGAGGGTGAGCAGTTCTTC,CASSWGTEGEQFF
TRBV28,.,TRBJ1-5,.,TGTGCCAGCAGTACCCCGGCAGGGAGGAATCAGCCCCAGCATTTT,CASSTPAGRNQPQHF
TRBV6-1,.,TRBJ1-5,TRBD1,TGTGCCAGCACGAGTGGGACAGGGGCGGATCAGCCCCAGCATTTT,CASTSGTGADQPQHF
TRBV5-4,.,TRBJ2-5,TRBD2,TGTGCCAGCAGCTCAACACTAGCGGGGCAAGAGACCCAGTACTTC,CASSSTLAGQETQYF
TRBV9,.,TRBJ1-1,.,TGTGCCAGCAGCGTAGCTCAGGGGTTGGGCACTGAAGCTTTCTTT,CASSVAQGLGTEAFF
TRBV7-8,.,TRBJ2-4,.,TGTGCCAGCAGCTCACAGAGGGCAGTTCAGTACTTC,CASSSQRAVQYF
TRBV25-1,.,TRBJ1-1,.,TGTGCCAGCAGTGAAACAGGGCCGAACACTGAAGCTTTCTTT,CASSETGPNTEAFF
TRBV9,.,TRBJ2-1,TRBD2,TGTGCCAGCAGCCCCACCGCGGGAGTGGTGGATGAGCAGTTCTTC,CASSPTAGVVDEQFF
TRBV20-1,once,TRBJ2-3,.,TGCAGTGCCAGCCCACAGGGTACGGGGTATTTT,CSASPQGTGYF
TRBV28,.,TRBJ1-3,.,TGTGCCAGCAGTTTATTAGGGGTTGGAAACACCATATATTTT,CASSLLGVGNTIYF
TRBV7-9,.,TRBJ1-3,.,TGTGCCAGCAGCTCCTCGGACATTCGGAAGGACACCATATATTTT,CASSSSDIRKDTIYF
TRBV19,.,TRBJ1-1,.,TGTGCCAGTTCAGGGCAGGGGAGCACTGAAGCTTTCTTT,CASSGQGSTEAFF
TRBV5-1,.,TRBJ2-1,TRBD2,TGCGCCAGCAGCCACACTAGCGGTTTTGATGAGCAGTTCTTC,CASSHTSGFDEQFF
TRBV13,.,TRBJ2-7,.,TGTGCCAGCAGCCCCCTGGGACGGGGGGCCCGCCGCGAGCAGTACTTC,CASSPLGRGARREQYF
TRBV7-8,.,TRBJ2-3,.,TGTGCCAGCAGCTTTGGTAGCATAGCAGATACGCAGTATTTT,CASSFGSIADTQYF